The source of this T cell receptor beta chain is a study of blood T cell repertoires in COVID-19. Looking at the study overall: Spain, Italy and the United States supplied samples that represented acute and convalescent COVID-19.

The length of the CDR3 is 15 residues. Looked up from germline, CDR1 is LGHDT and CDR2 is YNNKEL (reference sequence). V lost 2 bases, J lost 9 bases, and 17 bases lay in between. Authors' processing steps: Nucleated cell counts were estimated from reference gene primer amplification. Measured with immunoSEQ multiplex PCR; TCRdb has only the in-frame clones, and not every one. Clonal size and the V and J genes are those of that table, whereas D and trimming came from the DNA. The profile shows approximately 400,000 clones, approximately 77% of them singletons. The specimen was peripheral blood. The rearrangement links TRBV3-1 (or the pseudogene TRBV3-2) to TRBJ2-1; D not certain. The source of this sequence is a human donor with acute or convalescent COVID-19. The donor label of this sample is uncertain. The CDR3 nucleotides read TGTGCCAGCAGCCAACGCCTTTTGGCTTCGGGTGAGCAGTTCTTC. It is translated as CASSQRLLASGEQFF.